This record covers a single TCR beta chain. Antigen: not known. This may arise from a read error, as a much more abundant clone is one base away. The sample is drawn from a study of T cell repertoires in cytomegalovirus infection. Across the whole study: Alongside well-studied HLA-B-restricted CMV epitopes, recently identified HLA-C-restricted CMV epitopes were also used. Study findings and constraints: Carriers of CMV and the relevant HLA type were discriminated by public TCR beta frequency.

This CDR3 contains 17 residues. TCRdb reprocessed the reads via MiXCR and lists one record per CDR3 protein. The sample has tens of thousands of distinct CDR3 sequences, more than 20% seen once; the top ten hold roughly 45%. Sequencing used CD8+ T cells from cultured PBMCs, obtained from culture after CMV antigen stimulation. V usage is TRBV12-3 or TRBV12-4 and J usage is TRBJ1-4; D might be TRBD1 (5 bases). The source of this sequence is a human donor in good health (CMV status not recorded). Some clones in this sample may be carry-over from other donors' samples. CDR3 residues: CVSAAGKSWRTNEKLFF. The CDR3 DNA follows: TGTGTCAGTGCCGCAGGGAAGAGCTGGAGAACTAATGAAAAACTGTTTTTT.